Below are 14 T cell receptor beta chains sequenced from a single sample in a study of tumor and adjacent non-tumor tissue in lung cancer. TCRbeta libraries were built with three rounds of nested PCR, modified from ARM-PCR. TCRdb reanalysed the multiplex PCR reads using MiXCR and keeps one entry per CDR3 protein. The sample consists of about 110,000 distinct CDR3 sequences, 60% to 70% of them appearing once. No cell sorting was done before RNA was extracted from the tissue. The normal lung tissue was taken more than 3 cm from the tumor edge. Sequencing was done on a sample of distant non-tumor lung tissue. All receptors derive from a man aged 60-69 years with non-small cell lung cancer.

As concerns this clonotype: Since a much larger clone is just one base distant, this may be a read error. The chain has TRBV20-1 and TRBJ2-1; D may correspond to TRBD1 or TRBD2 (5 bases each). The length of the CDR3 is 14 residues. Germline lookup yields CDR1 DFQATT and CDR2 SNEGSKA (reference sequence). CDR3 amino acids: CSARWDASYYEQFF. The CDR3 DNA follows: TGCAGTGCTAGATGGGACGCCTCCTACTATGAGCAGTTCTTC.

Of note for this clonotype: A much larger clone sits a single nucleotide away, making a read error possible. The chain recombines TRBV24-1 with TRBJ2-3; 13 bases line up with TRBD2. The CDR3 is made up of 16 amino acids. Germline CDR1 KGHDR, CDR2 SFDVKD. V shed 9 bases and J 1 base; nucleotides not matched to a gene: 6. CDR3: CATSGLAGEGTDTQYF. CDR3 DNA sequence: TGTGCCACCTCCGGACTAGCGGGAGAGGGCACAGATACGCAGTATTTT.

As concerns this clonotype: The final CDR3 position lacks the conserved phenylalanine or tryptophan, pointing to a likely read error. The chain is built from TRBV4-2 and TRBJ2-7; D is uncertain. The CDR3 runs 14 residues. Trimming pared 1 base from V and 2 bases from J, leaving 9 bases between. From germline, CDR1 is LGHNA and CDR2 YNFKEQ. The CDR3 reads CASSQVQCPYEQYL. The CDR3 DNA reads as TGTGCCAGCAGCCAAGTTCAATGCCCCTACGAGCAGTACCTC.

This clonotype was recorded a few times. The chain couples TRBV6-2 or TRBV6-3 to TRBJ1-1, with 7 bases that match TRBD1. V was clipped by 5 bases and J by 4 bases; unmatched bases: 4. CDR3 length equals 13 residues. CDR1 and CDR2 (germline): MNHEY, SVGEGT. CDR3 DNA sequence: TGTGCCAGCAGTCCCAGACAGGGCACTGAAGCTTTCTTT. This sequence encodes CASSPRQGTEAFF.

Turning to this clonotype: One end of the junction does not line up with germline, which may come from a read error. This CDR3 is CPSSTGTIYDEQIF. The CDR3 coding sequence is TGTCCCAGCAGCACCGGGACTATTTACGATGAGCAGATCTTC. This chain connects TRBV6-1 to TRBJ2-1; 7 positions match TRBD2. Germline V CDR1 and CDR2: MNHNS, SASEGT. The length of the CDR3 is 14 residues.

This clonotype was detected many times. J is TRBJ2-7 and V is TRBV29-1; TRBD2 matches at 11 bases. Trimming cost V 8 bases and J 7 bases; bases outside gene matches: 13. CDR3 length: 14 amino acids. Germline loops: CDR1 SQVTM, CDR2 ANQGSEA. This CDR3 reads CSFYSGGAVREQYF. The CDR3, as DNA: TGCAGCTTCTATAGCGGGGGGGCCGTCCGGGAGCAGTACTTC.

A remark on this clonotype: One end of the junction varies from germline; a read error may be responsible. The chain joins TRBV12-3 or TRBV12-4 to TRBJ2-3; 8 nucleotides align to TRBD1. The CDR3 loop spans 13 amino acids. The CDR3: CASGQGASDTQYF. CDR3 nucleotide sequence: TGTGCCAGCGGACAGGGTGCTTCAGATACGCAATATTTT.

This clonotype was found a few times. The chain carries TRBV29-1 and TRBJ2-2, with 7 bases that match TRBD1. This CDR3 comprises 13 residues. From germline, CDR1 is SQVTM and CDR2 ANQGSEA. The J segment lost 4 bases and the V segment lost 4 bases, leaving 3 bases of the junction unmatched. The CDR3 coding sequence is TGCAGCGTTGGACAGGGCCTCACCGGGGAGCTGTTTTTT. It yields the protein CSVGQGLTGELFF.

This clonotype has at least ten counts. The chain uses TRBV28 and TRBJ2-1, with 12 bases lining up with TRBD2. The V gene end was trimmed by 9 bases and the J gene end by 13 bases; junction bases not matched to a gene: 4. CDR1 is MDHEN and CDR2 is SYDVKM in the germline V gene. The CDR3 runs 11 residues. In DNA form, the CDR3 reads TGTGCCAGAGGACTAGCGGGAAGTCAGTTCTTC. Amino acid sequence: CARGLAGSQFF. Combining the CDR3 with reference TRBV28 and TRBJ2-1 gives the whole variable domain DVKVTQSSRYLVKRTGEKVFLECVQDMDHENMFWYRQDPGLGLRLIYFSYDVKMKEKGDIPEGYSVSREKKERFSLILESASTNQTSMYLCARGLAGSQFFGPGTRLTVL.

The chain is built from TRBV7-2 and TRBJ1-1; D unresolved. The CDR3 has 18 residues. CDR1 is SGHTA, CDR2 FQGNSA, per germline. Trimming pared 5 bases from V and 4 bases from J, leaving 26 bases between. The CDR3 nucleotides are TGTGCCAGCAGCCCAAATCGCATGATGACCAGGTGGAGCACTGAAGCTTTCTTT. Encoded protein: CASSPNRMMTRWSTEAFF.

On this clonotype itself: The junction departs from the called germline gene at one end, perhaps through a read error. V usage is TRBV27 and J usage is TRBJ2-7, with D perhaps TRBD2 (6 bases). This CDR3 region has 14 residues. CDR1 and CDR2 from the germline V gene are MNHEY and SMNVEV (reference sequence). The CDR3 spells CVSSPRGLSYEQYF. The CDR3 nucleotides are TGTGTCAGCAGTCCCCGGGGACTTTCCTACGAGCAGTACTTC.

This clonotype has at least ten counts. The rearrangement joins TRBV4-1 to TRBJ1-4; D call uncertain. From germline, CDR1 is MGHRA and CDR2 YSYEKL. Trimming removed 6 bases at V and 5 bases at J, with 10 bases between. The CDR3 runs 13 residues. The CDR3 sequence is CASSRAENEKLFF. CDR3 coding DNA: TGCGCCAGCAGTAGGGCAGAGAATGAAAAACTGTTTTTT.

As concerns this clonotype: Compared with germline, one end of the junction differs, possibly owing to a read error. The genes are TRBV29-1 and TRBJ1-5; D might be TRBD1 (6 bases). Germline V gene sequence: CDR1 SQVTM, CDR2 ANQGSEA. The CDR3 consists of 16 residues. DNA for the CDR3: TGCAGCGTCCGGCTGGGGGGCCAGGGAGTCAATCCGCCCCAGCGTTTT. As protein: CSVRLGGQGVNPPQRF. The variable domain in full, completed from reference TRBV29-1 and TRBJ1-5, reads SAVISQKPSRDICQRGTSLTIQCQVDSQVTMMFWYRQQPGQSLTLIATANQGSEATYESGFVIDKFPISRPNLTFSTLTVSNMSPEDSSIYLCSVRLGGQGVNPPQRFGDGTRLSIL.

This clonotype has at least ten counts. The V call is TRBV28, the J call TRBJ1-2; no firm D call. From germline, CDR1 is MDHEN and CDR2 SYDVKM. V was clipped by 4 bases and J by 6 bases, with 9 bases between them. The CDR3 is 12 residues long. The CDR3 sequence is CASSSPGNGYTF. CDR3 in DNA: TGTGCCAGCAGTTCCCCAGGAAATGGCTACACCTTC.